Following are 30 T cell receptor beta chains from one sample sequenced in a study of CD4 T cells in relation to SARS-CoV-2 and coronaviruses (dated by TCRdb to the early 2020s). Receptor libraries were prepared by the immunoSEQ multiplex PCR assay. Entries here come from immuneACCESS through TCRdb and include only in-frame sequences with V and J called. Some clones fail to appear in such tables; in the studies checked, an unresolved V gene covers under half of the shortfall, and the cause of the remainder is unknown. Recorded for this sample are tens of thousands of clones; roughly 85% of them occurred a single time. The ten most abundant clones make up around 1.3% of the sample. CD4+ T cells from unexposed donors were collected before the COVID-19 pandemic (2011-2018). Sequenced input: memory CD4+ T cells from PBMCs. Explained via the paper, the cell subset or site label denotes: memory (non-naive) CD4+ T cells. The source is a human donor in good health.

The chain uses TRBV20-1 and TRBJ1-1; 7 positions agree with TRBD1. Germline-derived CDR1 and CDR2 are DFQATT and SNEGSKA (reference sequence). The CDR3 is 17 amino acids. With 3 bases clipped from V and 0 bases from J, the junction kept 13 bases outside the gene matches. This chain's CDR3 is CSASAPPQGGLNTEAFF. In DNA, the CDR3 is TGCAGTGCTAGTGCGCCCCCGCAGGGGGGTTTGAACACTGAAGCTTTCTTT.

In its sample, this clone was seen a few times. CDR3 protein: CASSQIRGGGYTF. CDR3 DNA: TGTGCCAGCAGCCAAATAAGGGGTGGCGGCTACACCTTC. J is TRBJ1-2 and V is TRBV3-1 (or the pseudogene TRBV3-2), with D possibly matching TRBD1 (5 bases). This CDR3 region has 13 residues. CDR1 is LGHDT, CDR2 YNNKEL, per germline (reference sequence). Trimming pared 2 bases from V and 8 bases from J, leaving 12 bases between.

This clone was seen just once. The J gene is TRBJ2-1, the V gene TRBV4-2; perhaps D is TRBD1 or TRBD2 (5 bases each). Germline CDR1 LGHNA, CDR2 YNFKEQ. The CDR3 consists of 16 residues. Deletions cut 3 bases from V and 7 bases from J, with 19 bases between. CDR3 protein: CASSQDGTRRENEQFF. The DNA for the CDR3 is TGTGCCAGCAGCCAGGATGGGACGAGAAGGGAGAATGAGCAGTTCTTC.

This rearrangement joins TRBV10-1 to TRBJ2-1; TRBD2 agrees at 9 bases. Germline-derived CDR1 and CDR2 are WNHNN and SYGVQD (reference sequence). V trimming: 6 bases; J trimming: 6 bases; junction bases outside the gene matches: 12. This CDR3 region has 16 residues. The DNA of the CDR3 is TGCGCCAGCAGCGACGTACGCGGGAGGGCCAGCAATGAGCAGTTCTTC. As protein: CASSDVRGRASNEQFF.

The chain links TRBV6-5 to TRBJ2-7, with TRBD1 as a possible D gene (8 bases). The V gene lost 8 bases and the J gene lost 6 bases, with 20 bases spanning the gap. The germline V gene encodes CDR1 MNHEY and CDR2 SVGAGI. This CDR3 is 14 amino acids long. This chain's CDR3 is CASEGGDRSREQYF. CDR3 nucleotide sequence: TGTGCCAGCGAAGGGGGGGACAGGTCTCGCGAGCAGTACTTC.

The chain uses TRBV4-1 and TRBJ2-4, with D possibly matching TRBD1 (5 bases). V lost 0 bases, J lost 2 bases, and 11 bases lay in between. Germline assignment: CDR1 MGHRA and CDR2 YSYEKL. CDR3 size: 16 residues. CDR3 amino acids: CASSQDRQGTKNIQYF. The CDR3, as DNA: TGCGCCAGCAGCCAAGATCGTCAGGGAACCAAAAACATTCAGTACTTC.

This clone was found a few times. The chain recombines TRBV7-2 with TRBJ2-7; D assignment may be TRBD1 or TRBD2 (6 bases each). Germline V gives CDR1 SGHTA, CDR2 FQGNSA. The CDR3 sequence is 14 residues long. V was shortened by 6 bases and J by 4 bases, with 16 bases between the two germline ends. The CDR3 sequence: CASREGGSRYEQYF. The CDR3 nucleotides read TGTGCCAGCAGGGAAGGGGGGAGTCGGTACGAGCAGTACTTC.

This clone was observed a handful of times. The chain employs TRBV5-6 and TRBJ1-4; maybe TRBD1 (5 bases). Trimming shortened V by 2 bases and J by 8 bases, and 13 bases separated the two germline ends. CDR3 length: 14 residues. Germline V gene sequence: CDR1 SGHDT, CDR2 YYEEEE. This CDR3 reads CASSLRGIREKLFF. The CDR3 DNA reads TGTGCCAGCAGCTTACGGGGGATTCGGGAAAAACTGTTTTTT. The whole variable domain, filled in from reference TRBV5-6 and TRBJ1-4, reads DAGVTQSPTHLIKTRGQQVTLRCSPKSGHDTVSWYQQALGQGPQFIFQYYEEEERQRGNFPDRFSGHQFPNYSSELNVNALLLGDSALYLCASSLRGIREKLFFGSGTQLSVL.

The chain joins TRBV19 to TRBJ2-7, with 8 bases identical to TRBD1. The germline CDR1 and CDR2 sequences are LNHDA and SQIVND (reference sequence). The trim removed 5 bases at V and 10 bases at J, leaving 10 bases unmatched. The CDR3 extends over 13 amino acids. Here the CDR3 DNA reads TGTGCCAGTAGTTCGGACAGGGTTACGAGTCAGTACTTC. Its protein product is CASSSDRVTSQYF.

J is TRBJ1-1 and V is TRBV7-3; D gene unclear. The CDR3 spans 13 residues. V lost 3 bases and J 5 bases, leaving 10 bases between the germline ends. Germline values: CDR1 SGHTA, CDR2 FQGTGA. The CDR3 loop reads CASSLYPETEAFF. CDR3 DNA sequence: TGTGCCAGCAGCTTGTATCCGGAAACTGAAGCTTTCTTT. Full variable domain (outside the CDR3, taken from reference TRBV7-3 and TRBJ1-1): GAGVSQTPSNKVTEKGKYVELRCDPISGHTALYWYRQSLGQGPEFLIYFQGTGAADDSGLPNDRFFAVRPEGSVSTLKIQRTERGDSAVYLCASSLYPETEAFFGQGTRLTVV.

The chain uses TRBV2 and TRBJ2-5; no firm D call. This CDR3 is 14 amino acids long. CDR1 and CDR2 (germline): SNHLY, FYNNEI. Trimming cost V 6 bases and J 4 bases, with 15 bases left between them. CDR3 amino acids: CASSVLLTRETQYF. The CDR3 nucleotides read TGTGCCAGCAGCGTCCTCCTCACAAGAGAGACCCAGTACTTC.

The rearrangement links TRBV4-1 to TRBJ2-5, with a tentative D call TRBD1 (5 bases). Trimming removed 2 bases at V and 1 base at J, with 17 bases between. The V gene's germline CDR1 is MGHRA and CDR2 YSYEKL. The CDR3 is 17 residues long. CDR3 sequence: CASSQPLARGSQETQYF. The CDR3, as DNA: TGCGCCAGCAGCCAACCCTTGGCTAGGGGATCCCAAGAGACCCAGTACTTC.

The rearrangement uses TRBV5-1 and TRBJ2-3; 11 bases are shared with TRBD2. The ends lost 1 base at V and 2 bases at J; junction bases unmatched: 9. CDR3 length: 18 residues. In germline, CDR1 is SGHRS, CDR2 YFSETQ. The DNA of the CDR3 is TGCGCCAGCAGCTTGTCTGTGACTAGCGGGATAGTCACAGATACGCAGTATTTT. Protein: CASSLSVTSGIVTDTQYF.

The chain recombines TRBV10-1 with TRBJ2-3; D might be TRBD1 (6 bases). V was cut by 2 bases and J by 1 base, with 13 bases left in between. Germline V gives CDR1 WNHNN, CDR2 SYGVQD (reference sequence). There are 16 residues in the CDR3. This chain's CDR3 is CASSEPGEYGTDTQYF. In DNA form, the CDR3 reads TGCGCCAGCAGTGAGCCAGGGGAATATGGCACAGATACGCAGTATTTT.

The rearrangement uses TRBV3-1 (or the pseudogene TRBV3-2) and TRBJ2-5; TRBD2 agrees at 9 bases. Trimming removed 2 bases from V and 5 bases from J; junction bases left unmatched: 6. The CDR3 sequence is 15 residues long. Per germline, CDR1 LGHDT and CDR2 YNNKEL (reference sequence). CDR3: CASSQLAGGRETQYF. The CDR3 nucleotides are TGTGCCAGCAGCCAACTCGCGGGAGGGCGGGAGACCCAGTACTTC.

This rearrangement joins TRBV6-5 to TRBJ2-7, with D possibly called TRBD1 or TRBD2 (5 bases each). Germline V gene data show CDR1 as MNHEY and CDR2 as SVGAGI. This CDR3 is 14 amino acids long. The germline V and J ends were trimmed by 10 bases and 3 bases, with 19 bases remaining between them. In DNA form, the CDR3 reads TGTGCCACCCGGTATGGGGCAGGACTCTACGAGCAGTACTTC. Amino acids: CATRYGAGLYEQYF.

The chain joins TRBV30 to TRBJ1-5, with 7 nucleotides matching TRBD1. The length of the CDR3 is 18 residues. Germline assignment: CDR1 GTSNPN and CDR2 SVGIG (reference sequence). V shed 0 bases, J shed 0 bases, and the junction held 11 bases outside the gene matches. The chain's CDR3 is CAWSVPQDRAYSNQPQHF. The DNA for the CDR3 is TGTGCCTGGAGTGTACCCCAAGACAGGGCATATAGCAATCAGCCCCAGCATTTT.

This clone was recorded only once. V gene TRBV15 combines with J gene TRBJ2-1; 8 bases are shared with TRBD1. V lost 6 bases to trimming and J lost 11 bases; unmatched junction nucleotides: 6. The CDR3 sequence is 12 residues long. Germline V lookup: CDR1 LNHNV, CDR2 YYDKDF (reference sequence). The chain's CDR3 is CATRLGQGKQFF. CDR3 nucleotides: TGTGCCACCAGACTCGGACAGGGCAAGCAGTTCTTC.

This clone was observed a few times. CDR3 DNA: TGTGCCAGTAGTACCCCGTACGTTGATTGGGACGACAATCAGCCCCAGCATTTT. Translated, it gives CASSTPYVDWDDNQPQHF. The chain joins TRBV19 to TRBJ1-5; TRBD1 is a possible D gene (5 bases). CDR3 length: 18 amino acids. Germline V gene sequence: CDR1 LNHDA, CDR2 SQIVND (reference sequence). V shed 4 bases and J shed 3 bases, with 22 bases lying between them.

This rearrangement joins TRBV27 to TRBJ2-7; TRBD2 agrees at 9 bases. CDR1 is MNHEY, CDR2 SMNVEV, per germline (reference sequence). With 6 bases clipped from V and 2 bases from J, the junction kept 11 bases outside the gene matches. This CDR3 region has 16 residues. CDR3 sequence reads: CASRDSAGGPPYEQYF. CDR3 DNA: TGTGCCAGCAGGGATTCCGCGGGAGGGCCTCCCTACGAGCAGTACTTC.

This clone showed up just once. The rearrangement uses TRBV18 and TRBJ1-6; D unclear. The V gene lost 2 bases and the J gene lost 3 bases, with 8 bases spanning the gap. Looked up from germline, CDR1 is KGHSH and CDR2 is LQKENI. This CDR3 is built from 15 residues. For the CDR3, the DNA is TGTGCCAGCTCACCAAGTGGCGGCTATAATTCACCCCTCCACTTT. Translated, it gives CASSPSGGYNSPLHF.

The V call is TRBV3-1 (or the pseudogene TRBV3-2), the J call TRBJ2-3; D gene ambiguous. The CDR3 contains 16 residues. CDR1 is LGHDT, CDR2 YNNKEL, per germline (reference sequence). V lost 2 bases, J lost 4 bases, and 16 bases lay in between. The CDR3 DNA reads TGTGCCAGCAGCCAAAGGCGGAACGAAAAAGCAGATACGCAGTATTTT. Encoded protein: CASSQRRNEKADTQYF.

The rearrangement joins TRBV2 to TRBJ2-1; 7 nucleotides line up with TRBD2. V was clipped by 7 bases and J by 7 bases; unmatched bases: 7. CDR1 is SNHLY and CDR2 is FYNNEI in the germline V gene. The CDR3 is 13 amino acids. CDR3 amino acids: CASMGGRVNEQFF. DNA of the CDR3: TGTGCCAGCATGGGCGGGAGAGTGAATGAGCAGTTCTTC.

V and J are TRBV3-1 (or the pseudogene TRBV3-2) and TRBJ2-1; no reliable D call. Between the trimmed V and J ends, which lost 1 base and 7 bases, there was a span of 5 bases. The CDR3 length is 12 residues. Germline loops: CDR1 LGHDT, CDR2 YNNKEL (reference sequence). In DNA form, the CDR3 reads TGTGCCAGCAGCCAAGTGGGGAATGAGCAGTTCTTC. Translated: CASSQVGNEQFF.

J is TRBJ2-5 and V is TRBV7-9, with D hard to call. Germline CDR1 SEHNR, CDR2 FQNEAQ (reference sequence). V gave up 2 bases and J gave up 1 base, with 11 bases separating them. The CDR3 is 15 residues long. The CDR3 coding sequence is TGTGCCAGCAGCTTAATGGCAATCCCCCAAGAGACCCAGTACTTC. Protein product: CASSLMAIPQETQYF. Based on the CDR3 plus reference TRBV7-9 and TRBJ2-5, the full variable domain is DTGVSQNPRHKITKRGQNVTFRCDPISEHNRLYWYRQTLGQGPEFLTYFQNEAQLEKSRLLSDRFSAERPKGSFSTLEIQRTEQGDSAMYLCASSLMAIPQETQYFGPGTRLLVL.

Written as DNA, the CDR3 is TGTGCCAGCAGCTTATTACAGGGTGCCGGGGAGCTGTTTTTT. It specifies CASSLLQGAGELFF. This chain uses TRBV11-3 with TRBJ2-2; perhaps TRBD1 as D (6 bases). This CDR3 contains 14 residues. The V end was cut by 2 bases, the J end by 6 bases, with 10 bases between. Germline CDR1 is SGHNT and CDR2 is YENEEA.

V is TRBV10-2 and J is TRBJ2-1; D gene ambiguous. CDR3 length: 15 residues. Trimming stripped 3 bases from V and 0 bases from J, with 9 bases between. CDR1 is WSHSY, CDR2 SAAADI, per germline. The CDR3 nucleotides read TGCGCCAGCAGTGAAGCACCTAGCTCCTACAATGAGCAGTTCTTC. It specifies CASSEAPSSYNEQFF.

V and J are TRBV3-1 (or the pseudogene TRBV3-2) and TRBJ2-3; 8 nucleotides align to TRBD2. Germline V gene lookup returns CDR1 LGHDT and CDR2 YNNKEL (reference sequence). The V gene end was trimmed by 4 bases and the J gene end by 1 base; junction bases not matched to a gene: 16. CDR3 length: 19 residues. Here the CDR3 reads CASSRGTSAGLGRTDTQYF. The CDR3 coding sequence is TGTGCCAGCAGCCGGGGAACTTCGGCGGGACTAGGGCGCACAGATACGCAGTATTTT.

The chain links TRBV21-1 to TRBJ2-7; no check of the table's D call, TRBD1, against the DNA was made. TRBV21-1 is labeled a pseudogene. CDR3 length: 16 residues. The CDR3 DNA follows: TGTGCCAGCAATGGACAGCTCGCTATCCCCCGACTGGAGCAGTACTTC. Translation gives CASNGQLAIPRLEQYF.

V usage is TRBV2 and J usage is TRBJ1-1; D ambiguous. The CDR3 is 14 residues long. V was clipped by 7 bases and J by 0 bases, with 12 bases between them. The germline gives CDR1 SNHLY, CDR2 FYNNEI. The CDR3 here is CASKGSLMNTEAFF. In DNA form, the CDR3 reads TGTGCCAGCAAAGGCAGCCTTATGAACACTGAAGCTTTCTTT.